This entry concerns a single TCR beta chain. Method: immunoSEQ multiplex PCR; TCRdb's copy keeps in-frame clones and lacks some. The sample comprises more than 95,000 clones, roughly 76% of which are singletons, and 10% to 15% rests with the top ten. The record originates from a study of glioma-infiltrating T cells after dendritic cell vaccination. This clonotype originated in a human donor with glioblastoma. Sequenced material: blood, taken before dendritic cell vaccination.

The CDR3 region is CASSREETQYF. The CDR3 DNA reads as TGTGCCAGCAGTAGAGAAGAGACCCAGTACTTC. This chain uses TRBV6-5 with TRBJ2-5; D remains ambiguous. The CDR3 extends over 11 amino acids. The V gene's germline CDR1 is MNHEY and CDR2 SVGAGI. Trimming cost V 5 bases and J 3 bases, with 4 bases left between them.